Shown below are 9 T cell receptor beta chains from a single sample sequenced in a study of cytomegalovirus exposure and HLA in healthy donors. A multiplex PCR was run with 60 Vbeta primers and 13 Jbeta primers. Profiling relied on immunoSEQ multiplex PCR, and the TCRdb table lists in-frame clones only, not all of them. The sample records 100,000 to 150,000 clones, about 73% being singletons. Sequencing used PBMCs. Every receptor here comes from a woman between 40 and 50 years old in good health and CMV-seropositive.

The genes are TRBV4-1 and TRBJ1-5, with a tentative D call TRBD1 (6 bases). CDR3 length equals 17 residues. Between the trimmed V and J ends, which lost 2 bases and 4 bases, there was a span of 18 bases. Germline loops: CDR1 MGHRA, CDR2 YSYEKL. DNA of the CDR3: TGCGCCAGCAGCCAAACATCTGGACAGATAGGAAATCAGCCCCAGCATTTT. Protein: CASSQTSGQIGNQPQHF.

The chain couples TRBV5-1 to TRBJ2-2; possible D gene TRBD2, 6 bases. The CDR3 extends over 16 amino acids. Germline assignment: CDR1 SGHRS and CDR2 YFSETQ. The V end lost 1 base, the J end lost 3 bases, and 13 bases lay between the germline ends. The CDR3 loop reads CASSLLAGRDTGELFF. The CDR3 coding sequence is TGCGCCAGCAGCTTGTTGGCGGGGCGGGACACCGGGGAGCTGTTTTTT.

This chain uses TRBV27 with TRBJ1-5; TRBD1 matches at 7 bases. V trimming: 5 bases; J trimming: 4 bases; junction bases outside the gene matches: 5. The germline V gene has CDR1 MNHEY and CDR2 SMNVEV (reference sequence). The CDR3 spans 14 residues. The CDR3 sequence is CASSAGQPNQPQHF. The DNA of the CDR3 is TGTGCCAGCAGTGCGGGACAGCCTAATCAGCCCCAGCATTTT.

This clone was observed a few times. The chain uses TRBV13 and TRBJ1-6; 7 bases fit TRBD1. CDR1 is PRHDT and CDR2 is FYEKMQ in the germline V gene (reference sequence). The junction had 12 bases not matched to a gene; V was cut back by 6 bases and J by 4 bases. The CDR3 covers 17 residues. The CDR3 region has the DNA TGTGCCAGCAGAACAACGACAGGGTCCTTTTATAATTCACCCCTCCACTTT. Translation gives CASRTTTGSFYNSPLHF.

This clone is a singleton in its sample. The rearrangement joins TRBV7-2 to TRBJ1-1; tentative D call: TRBD1 (6 bases). This CDR3 is built from 15 residues. The germline V and J ends were trimmed by 1 base and 4 bases, with 13 bases remaining between them. Germline values: CDR1 SGHTA, CDR2 FQGNSA. The CDR3 protein is CASSLVGGGATEAFF. DNA for the CDR3: TGTGCCAGCAGCTTAGTTGGGGGCGGTGCCACTGAAGCTTTCTTT.

This chain joins TRBV5-1 and TRBJ1-4, with 7 nucleotides matching TRBD1. CDR3 length: 15 residues. Germline V lookup: CDR1 SGHRS, CDR2 YFSETQ. V shed 3 bases, J shed 4 bases, and the junction held 6 bases outside the gene matches. The CDR3 region has the DNA TGCGCCAGCAGCTACGGGACAGCTATTAATGAAAAACTGTTTTTT. Amino acids: CASSYGTAINEKLFF.

J is TRBJ1-2 and V is TRBV25-1; maybe TRBD1 (5 bases). Trimming removed 6 bases from V and 4 bases from J, with 15 bases in between. The length of the CDR3 is 14 residues. Looked up from germline, CDR1 is MGHDK and CDR2 is SYGVNS. This CDR3 is CASSNGAASYGYTF. CDR3 nucleotide sequence: TGTGCCAGCAGCAATGGGGCAGCCTCCTATGGCTACACCTTC.

The V gene is TRBV9, the J gene TRBJ2-4, with D hard to call. The CDR3 sequence is 14 residues long. Trimming shortened V by 0 bases and J by 0 bases, and 4 bases separated the two germline ends. CDR1 and CDR2 (germline): SGDLS, YYNGEE. CDR3 DNA sequence: TGTGCCAGCAGCGTAGATCTAGCCAAAAACATTCAGTACTTC. Translated, it gives CASSVDLAKNIQYF.

The chain is built from TRBV4-3 and TRBJ1-6; D gene ambiguous. Trimming removed 0 bases from V and 10 bases from J, with 13 bases in between. The germline gives CDR1 LGHNA, CDR2 YSLEER. This CDR3 is 15 amino acids long. CDR3 in amino acids: CASSQDNGSGSPLHF. Written as DNA, the CDR3 is TGCGCCAGCAGCCAAGATAACGGAAGCGGGTCACCCCTCCACTTT.